This T cell receptor (beta chain) was recorded in a study of blood T cells in healthy people across ages. PBMCs were isolated at a quantity of at least 6 million per sample. Comments on this clonotype: Its antigen is undetermined.

Trimming removed 4 bases from V and 7 bases from J, with 14 bases in between. Germline V lookup: CDR1 SGHTA, CDR2 FQGNSA. CDR3 size: 14 residues. It was with a sample-barcoded 5' primer and a J-beta primer mix that a second PCR of about 6 to 12 cycles was run. TCRdb independently ran MiXCR on the 5' RACE reads; one entry per CDR3 protein. The top ten hold 15% to 20% of the sample, which has 790,000 or so distinct CDR3 sequences, 35% to 60% seen once. The study's findings and limits: In older individuals, TCR beta diversity per million T cells was lower, falling roughly linearly with age. Underestimates were what the diversity estimates from one million T cells were considered to be.

The sequencing sample was made of blood. The TCR was taken from a man older than 75 in good health. The chain uses TRBV7-2 and TRBJ1-5; D is ambiguous. Written as DNA, the CDR3 is TGTGCCAGCAGCTCCTCAGCGGTAGAGCAGCCCCAGCATTTT. It yields the protein CASSSSAVEQPQHF. Complete variable domain (other parts from reference TRBV7-2 and TRBJ1-5): GAGVSQSPSNKVTEKGKDVELRCDPISGHTALYWYRQSLGQGLEFLIYFQGNSAPDKSGLPSDRFSAERTGGSVSTLTIQRTQQEDSAVYLCASSSSAVEQPQHFGDGTRLSIL.